Each of the 20 T cell receptor beta chains below was sequenced from the same sample in a study of memory CD4+ T cells and cytomegalovirus serostatus. Libraries were prepared by immunoSEQ multiplex PCR; TCRdb keeps only in-frame clonotypes and omits some of them. The sample lists about 75,000 clones; roughly 78% were seen once. Single viable CD3+CD4+CD8-CD45RO+ cells were sorted as the memory CD4+ T cells. Sequenced material: memory CD4+ T cells from blood. The origin of the receptors is an adult in good health and CMV-seropositive.

This chain connects TRBV11-2 to TRBJ2-2, with D perhaps TRBD2 (7 bases). The CDR3 covers 15 residues. Trimming stripped 2 bases from V and 6 bases from J, with 13 bases between. Germline lookup yields CDR1 SGHAT and CDR2 FQNNGV. The CDR3 reads CASSLLRGAAGELFF. As DNA, the CDR3 is TGTGCCAGCAGCTTACTACGGGGGGCCGCCGGGGAGCTGTTTTTT.

This clone was found once. The chain joins TRBV29-1 to TRBJ1-3, with D possibly being TRBD1 (5 bases). Between the trimmed V and J ends, which lost 7 bases and 0 bases, there was a span of 19 bases. Looked up from germline, CDR1 is SQVTM and CDR2 is ANQGSEA. CDR3 length: 16 residues. CDR3 nucleotides: TGCAGCGGACAGTCCCCTACCCTGTTCTCTGGAAACACCATATATTTT. This encodes CSGQSPTLFSGNTIYF.

This clone was counted only a few times. V usage is TRBV6-5 and J usage is TRBJ2-5; a weak D match, TRBD2 (6 bases). Germline CDR1 MNHEY, CDR2 SVGAGI. The V gene lost 6 bases and the J gene lost 7 bases, with 18 bases spanning the gap. CDR3 length equals 14 residues. The CDR3 spells CASRGGAGAGTQYF. The CDR3 coding sequence is TGTGCCAGCAGGGGGGGAGCCGGCGCTGGGACCCAGTACTTC.

The table lists this clone with a count of one. The J gene is TRBJ2-7, the V gene TRBV28; 9 nucleotides line up with TRBD1. Germline CDR1 reads MDHEN; CDR2 reads SYDVKM. J was trimmed by 6 bases and V by 6 bases; bases with no gene match: 15. The CDR3 is 16 residues long. CDR3 sequence: CASSLIISDRGREQYF. The CDR3 coding sequence is TGTGCCAGCAGCCTGATTATATCGGACAGGGGCCGCGAGCAGTACTTC.

This chain uses TRBV15 with TRBJ2-7; no definite D call. In germline, CDR1 is LNHNV, CDR2 YYDKDF (reference sequence). Trimming removed 1 base from V and 4 bases from J, with 14 bases in between. The CDR3 loop spans 15 amino acids. CDR3 in DNA: TGTGCCACCAGCAGAGTAGGTGGAGTCCCTTACGAGCAGTACTTC. Translating it yields CATSRVGGVPYEQYF.

V gene TRBV6-5 combines with J gene TRBJ1-1; no clear D gene. With 6 bases removed from V and 5 bases from J, the gap between germline ends came to 10 bases. Per the germline V gene, CDR1 is MNHEY and CDR2 is SVGAGI. CDR3 length: 12 residues. CDR3 bases: TGTGCCAGCAGGGGCTGGAGGACTGAAGCTTTCTTT. Translation gives CASRGWRTEAFF.

Only a few counts were recorded for this clone. The sample has other DNA sequences that encode this CDR3 too. The CDR3 nucleotides read TGCGCCAGCAGCTTGGGGACAGGCTACACTGAAGCTTTCTTT. Translation: CASSLGTGYTEAFF. The gene calls are TRBV5-1 and TRBJ1-1; TRBD1 agrees at 7 bases. V gave up 0 bases and J gave up 3 bases; unmatched junction bases: 2. The CDR3 is 14 residues long. Per the germline V gene, CDR1 is SGHRS and CDR2 is YFSETQ.

V and J are TRBV2 and TRBJ1-6; 7 bases are shared with TRBD1. This CDR3 contains 13 residues. V lost 7 bases to trimming and J lost 6 bases; unmatched junction nucleotides: 3. The germline gives CDR1 SNHLY, CDR2 FYNNEI. CDR3 region: CASTRDSNSPLHF. The DNA for the CDR3 is TGTGCCAGCACCAGGGACAGTAATTCACCCCTCCACTTT.

This clone was detected a few times. The rearrangement uses TRBV5-1 and TRBJ2-1, with unresolved D. Trimming left V 4 bases short and J 0 bases short, with 2 bases between. The germline V gene has CDR1 SGHRS and CDR2 YFSETQ. This CDR3 contains 12 residues. In DNA form, the CDR3 reads TGCGCCAGCAGCGACTCCTACAATGAGCAGTTCTTC. This encodes CASSDSYNEQFF.

This chain links TRBV5-1 with TRBJ1-5; D is possibly TRBD1 (6 bases). The CDR3 is 15 amino acids. The germline V gene encodes CDR1 SGHRS and CDR2 YFSETQ. Trimming cost V 0 bases and J 0 bases, with 7 bases left between them. This CDR3 is CASSLGQASNQPQHF. DNA for the CDR3: TGCGCCAGCAGCTTGGGACAGGCTAGCAATCAGCCCCAGCATTTT.

Many counts were recorded for this clone. This chain uses TRBV5-8 with TRBJ2-7; 8 positions agree with TRBD2. Trimming cost V 7 bases and J 4 bases; bases outside gene matches: 10. Germline V lookup: CDR1 SGHTS, CDR2 YDEGEE. This CDR3 is built from 14 residues. For the CDR3, the DNA is TGTGCCAGCGACATTGGGACTAGGAGTTACGAGCAGTACGTC. As protein: CASDIGTRSYEQYV.

The rearrangement links TRBV7-6 to TRBJ1-5; D might be TRBD1 (6 bases). The V end lost 0 bases, the J end lost 7 bases, and 19 bases lay between the germline ends. The germline gives CDR1 SGHVS, CDR2 FNYEAQ. CDR3 length equals 17 residues. This chain's CDR3 is CASSLAHYGGQGQPQHF. DNA of the CDR3: TGTGCCAGCAGCTTAGCGCATTACGGGGGGCAGGGGCAGCCCCAGCATTTT.

The CDR3 bases are TGTGCCAGCAGCCCTGGGGGGATCGGCTCCTACAATGAGCAGTTCTTC. Residues: CASSPGGIGSYNEQFF. This rearrangement joins TRBV5-4 to TRBJ2-1; tentatively, D is TRBD2 (6 bases). Trimming cost V 4 bases and J 0 bases, with 14 bases left between them. The CDR3 has 16 residues. Germline CDR1 and CDR2: SGHNT and YYREEE (reference sequence).

The chain has TRBV7-2 and TRBJ1-3, with 9 bases lining up with TRBD1. Germline CDR1 reads SGHTA; CDR2 reads FQGNSA. Trimming cost V 4 bases and J 0 bases; bases outside gene matches: 7. CDR3 length equals 17 residues. CDR3 bases: TGTGCCAGCAGCTCCGGGACAGGGCCCAGCTCTGGAAACACCATATATTTT. Its protein is CASSSGTGPSSGNTIYF.

The chain joins TRBV2 to TRBJ1-2; D ambiguous. CDR3 length: 13 amino acids. Germline-derived CDR1 and CDR2 are SNHLY and FYNNEI. V lost 2 bases and J lost 7, with 11 bases in between. The CDR3 DNA is TGTGCCAGCAGTGAATCCCCACTGGTTGGCTACACCTTC. Protein product: CASSESPLVGYTF.

This clone showed up just once. The chain employs TRBV28 and TRBJ2-5; possible D gene TRBD2, 5 bases. In germline, CDR1 is MDHEN, CDR2 SYDVKM. The V end lost 5 bases, the J end lost 5 bases, and 9 bases lay between the germline ends. This CDR3 contains 12 residues. This CDR3 is CASSRRLETQYF. CDR3 nucleotides: TGTGCCAGCAGTAGGAGGCTGGAGACCCAGTACTTC.

About this clone: Distinct nucleotide sequences in the sample also encode this CDR3. This chain joins TRBV30 and TRBJ1-5; TRBD1 might be the D (5 bases). Per the germline V gene, CDR1 is GTSNPN and CDR2 is SVGIG (reference sequence). The CDR3 sequence is 14 residues long. V dropped 1 base and J dropped 7 bases, with 14 bases sitting between them. CDR3 sequence reads: CAWSGVAGGQPQHF. The CDR3 DNA follows: TGTGCCTGGAGTGGGGTCGCCGGGGGACAGCCCCAGCATTTT.

This clone was observed once. This rearrangement joins TRBV2 to TRBJ2-5; no reliable D call. The CDR3 totals 11 residues. Trimming pared 5 bases from V and 3 bases from J, leaving 4 bases between. CDR1 is SNHLY, CDR2 FYNNEI, per germline. This CDR3 is CASSPEETQYF. CDR3 in DNA: TGTGCCAGCAGTCCGGAAGAGACCCAGTACTTC.

The J gene is TRBJ2-5, the V gene TRBV4-1, with 11 nucleotides matching TRBD2. This CDR3 comprises 18 residues. CDR1 and CDR2 from the germline V gene are MGHRA and YSYEKL. After removal of 1 base from V and 7 bases from J, the junction contained 14 bases not matched to a gene. The CDR3 is CASSQGSYLLAGEPTQYF. CDR3 nucleotides: TGCGCCAGCAGCCAAGGATCATACTTACTAGCGGGGGAGCCGACCCAGTACTTC.

The V gene is TRBV5-1, the J gene TRBJ2-1, with D uncertain. V lost 1 base to trimming and J lost 7 bases, with 12 bases between them. CDR1 and CDR2 from the germline V gene are SGHRS and YFSETQ. This CDR3 contains 14 residues. The CDR3 DNA sequence: TGCGCCAGCAGCTTGACTACCTTCGGAAATGAGCAGTTCTTC. It translates to CASSLTTFGNEQFF.